This is a list of T cell receptor beta chains from one sample in a study of metastatic and nonmetastatic thyroid tumors. TCRdb re-processed the PCR reads through MiXCR. The data show fewer than 35,000 clones, just under 30% seen once. The specimen sequenced was blood. The source is a female donor with papillary thyroid cancer or a benign thyroid nodule (not recorded which). Some clones in this sample may be carry-over from other donors' samples. The CDR3 runs from the conserved cysteine through the conserved F or W. The D gene is left open where the match is weak. Rows give clone size only sometimes, using once, few, many, or a class for an expanded clone.

V gene: TRBV6-1
D gene: -
CDR3 length: 16
clone size: -
J gene: TRBJ2-1
CDR3 protein: CASSPSDGSSYNEQFF
CDR3 DNA: TGTGCCAGCAGTCCTTCCGACGGGAGCTCCTACAATGAGCAGTTCTTC

V gene: TRBV7-9
D gene: -
CDR3 length: 14
clone size: -
J gene: TRBJ2-1
CDR3 protein: CASSLNGGQGEQFF
CDR3 DNA: TGTGCCAGCAGCTTAAACGGGGGGCAGGGTGAGCAGTTCTTC

V gene: TRBV6-1
D gene: TRBD1
CDR3 length: 13
clone size: few
J gene: TRBJ2-3
CDR3 protein: CASQTGVADTQYF
CDR3 DNA: TGTGCCAGTCAGACAGGGGTCGCAGATACGCAGTATTTT

V gene: TRBV6-1
D gene: TRBD2
CDR3 length: 18
clone size: -
J gene: TRBJ2-1
CDR3 protein: CASRRDLTGGRAYNEQFF
CDR3 DNA: TGTGCCAGCCGACGGGACCTTACTGGCGGGAGGGCCTACAATGAGCAGTTCTTC

V gene: TRBV20-1
D gene: -
CDR3 length: 14
clone size: -
J gene: TRBJ2-1
CDR3 protein: CSALGALRSNEQFF
CDR3 DNA: TGCAGTGCTCTCGGGGCGCTTAGGTCCAATGAGCAGTTCTTC

V gene: TRBV11-2
D gene: TRBD1
CDR3 length: 17
clone size: few
J gene: TRBJ1-2
CDR3 protein: CASSPYMPTGEAYGYTF
CDR3 DNA: TGTGCCAGCAGCCCTTATATGCCGACAGGGGAGGCGTATGGCTACACCTTC

V gene: TRBV27
D gene: -
CDR3 length: 15
clone size: few
J gene: TRBJ2-7
CDR3 protein: CASGPGAPNYYEQYF
CDR3 DNA: TGTGCCAGCGGCCCGGGGGCTCCTAACTACTACGAGCAGTACTTC

V gene: TRBV27
D gene: -
CDR3 length: 15
clone size: few
J gene: TRBJ2-5
CDR3 protein: CASSLFAGEQETQYF
CDR3 DNA: TGTGCCAGCAGTTTATTTGCAGGGGAACAAGAGACCCAGTACTTC

V gene: TRBV6-2/TRBV6-3
D gene: -
CDR3 length: 15
clone size: few
J gene: TRBJ1-2
CDR3 protein: CASSDGPVRRYGYTF
CDR3 DNA: TGTGCCAGCAGTGATGGACCGGTCCGGAGGTATGGCTACACCTTC

V gene: TRBV9
D gene: -
CDR3 length: 15
clone size: few
J gene: TRBJ2-1
CDR3 protein: CASSVAEGLVGEQFF
CDR3 DNA: TGTGCCAGCAGCGTTGCGGAGGGCCTAGTAGGTGAGCAGTTCTTC

V gene: TRBV30
D gene: -
CDR3 length: 13
clone size: -
J gene: TRBJ1-2
CDR3 protein: CAWNGLGDYGYTF
CDR3 DNA: TGTGCCTGGAACGGGCTGGGAGACTATGGCTACACCTTC

V gene: TRBV5-1
D gene: -
CDR3 length: 14
clone size: -
J gene: TRBJ2-7
CDR3 protein: CASSLNSPHYEQYF
CDR3 DNA: TGCGCCAGCAGCTTAAATAGTCCCCACTACGAGCAGTACTTC

V gene: TRBV10-3
D gene: -
CDR3 length: 15
clone size: -
J gene: TRBJ2-1
CDR3 protein: CAISEGPPSYNEQFF
CDR3 DNA: TGTGCCATCAGTGAAGGGCCACCCTCCTACAATGAGCAGTTCTTC

V gene: TRBV28
D gene: -
CDR3 length: 13
clone size: -
J gene: TRBJ2-2
CDR3 protein: CASGKENTGELSF
CDR3 DNA: TGTGCCAGCGGGAAGGAAAACACCGGGGAGCTGTCTTTT

V gene: TRBV27
D gene: TRBD1
CDR3 length: 14
clone size: -
J gene: TRBJ1-2
CDR3 protein: CASSLGGTVLGYTF
CDR3 DNA: TGTGCCAGCAGTTTGGGCGGGACAGTTCTTGGCTACACCTTC

V gene: TRBV7-9
D gene: -
CDR3 length: 11
clone size: many
J gene: TRBJ1-2
CDR3 protein: CASSADGGYTF
CDR3 DNA: TGTGCCAGCAGCGCCGACGGAGGCTACACCTTC

V gene: TRBV9
D gene: -
CDR3 length: 14
clone size: once
J gene: TRBJ1-6
CDR3 protein: CASSVTTTGSPLHF
CDR3 DNA: TGTGCCAGCAGCGTAACGACCACCGGTTCACCCCTCCACTTT

V gene: TRBV19
D gene: TRBD2
CDR3 length: 16
clone size: many
J gene: TRBJ2-1
CDR3 protein: CASSTGLAGASGEQFF
CDR3 DNA: TGTGCCAGTAGTACCGGACTAGCGGGAGCGTCCGGTGAGCAGTTCTTC

V gene: TRBV15
D gene: -
CDR3 length: 14
clone size: many
J gene: TRBJ2-3
CDR3 protein: CATSRGIYTDTQYF
CDR3 DNA: TGTGCCACCAGCAGAGGAATTTACACAGATACGCAGTATTTT

V gene: TRBV19
D gene: TRBD1
CDR3 length: 18
clone size: -
J gene: TRBJ1-1
CDR3 protein: CASSIDRDRGFINTEAFF
CDR3 DNA: TGTGCCAGTAGTATAGATCGGGACAGGGGTTTTATAAACACTGAAGCTTTCTTT

V gene: TRBV29-1
D gene: TRBD1
CDR3 length: 13
clone size: many
J gene: TRBJ1-2
CDR3 protein: CSVDRGLLYGYTF
CDR3 DNA: TGCAGCGTCGACAGGGGTTTGCTCTATGGCTACACCTTC

V gene: TRBV30
D gene: -
CDR3 length: 15
clone size: -
J gene: TRBJ1-3
CDR3 protein: CAWSRTGHSGNTIYF
CDR3 DNA: TGTGCCTGGAGTAGAACAGGCCATTCTGGAAACACCATATATTTT

V gene: TRBV6-1
D gene: -
CDR3 length: 14
clone size: -
J gene: TRBJ1-3
CDR3 protein: CASSPTALGNTIYF
CDR3 DNA: TGTGCCAGCAGTCCTACGGCGTTGGGGAACACCATATATTTT

V gene: TRBV5-1
D gene: -
CDR3 length: 14
clone size: -
J gene: TRBJ2-7
CDR3 protein: CASSLNSVGGEQYF
CDR3 DNA: TGCGCCAGCAGCTTAAATAGCGTTGGAGGGGAGCAGTACTTC

V gene: TRBV6-1
D gene: -
CDR3 length: 15
clone size: once
J gene: TRBJ2-7
CDR3 protein: CASSESGAGSYEQYF
CDR3 DNA: TGTGCCAGCAGTGAATCTGGGGCAGGTTCCTACGAGCAGTACTTC

V gene: TRBV6-1
D gene: -
CDR3 length: 13
clone size: -
J gene: TRBJ1-1
CDR3 protein: CASSGGARTEAFF
CDR3 DNA: TGTGCCAGCAGTGGGGGAGCGAGGACTGAAGCTTTCTTT

V gene: TRBV15
D gene: -
CDR3 length: 16
clone size: few
J gene: TRBJ1-5
CDR3 protein: CATSTKGGGSNQPQHF
CDR3 DNA: TGTGCCACCAGCACCAAAGGAGGTGGTAGCAATCAGCCCCAGCATTTT

V gene: TRBV12-3/TRBV12-4
D gene: TRBD2
CDR3 length: 18
clone size: many
J gene: TRBJ2-2
CDR3 protein: CASSLTTSGRFRTGKLFF
CDR3 DNA: TGTGCCAGCAGCCTCACCACTAGCGGGAGATTTCGAACCGGGAAGCTGTTTTTT

V gene: TRBV11-2
D gene: -
CDR3 length: 12
clone size: -
J gene: TRBJ1-2
CDR3 protein: CASSYLGGGYTF
CDR3 DNA: TGTGCCAGCAGCTACTTGGGGGGTGGCTACACCTTC

V gene: TRBV12-3/TRBV12-4
D gene: TRBD2
CDR3 length: 13
clone size: many
J gene: TRBJ2-1
CDR3 protein: CASTTFSGREQFF
CDR3 DNA: TGTGCCAGCACTACCTTTAGCGGGAGGGAGCAGTTCTTC

V gene: TRBV6-1
D gene: TRBD1
CDR3 length: 16
clone size: -
J gene: TRBJ1-1
CDR3 protein: CASNLGQGSGNTEAFF
CDR3 DNA: TGTGCCAGCAACTTGGGACAGGGATCCGGAAACACTGAAGCTTTCTTT

V gene: TRBV2
D gene: -
CDR3 length: 12
clone size: many
J gene: TRBJ1-5
CDR3 protein: CASSDPYQPQHF
CDR3 DNA: TGTGCCAGCAGTGACCCCTATCAGCCCCAGCATTTT

V gene: TRBV7-2
D gene: -
CDR3 length: 15
clone size: -
J gene: TRBJ1-6
CDR3 protein: CASSSTGQPYSPLHF
CDR3 DNA: TGTGCCAGCAGCTCCACGGGGCAGCCGTACTCACCCCTCCACTTT

V gene: TRBV6-1
D gene: -
CDR3 length: 13
clone size: few
J gene: TRBJ2-7
CDR3 protein: CASGRTTLGEQYF
CDR3 DNA: TGTGCCAGCGGCCGGACTACCCTCGGCGAGCAGTACTTC

V gene: TRBV28
D gene: -
CDR3 length: 12
clone size: medium-sized
J gene: TRBJ2-7
CDR3 protein: CASSLVAYEQYF
CDR3 DNA: TGTGCCAGCAGTTTGGTAGCCTACGAGCAGTACTTC

V gene: TRBV6-2/TRBV6-3
D gene: -
CDR3 length: 16
clone size: few
J gene: TRBJ1-6
CDR3 protein: CASSYSKWGPNSPLHF
CDR3 DNA: TGTGCCAGCAGTTACTCGAAGTGGGGGCCTAATTCACCCCTCCACTTT

V gene: TRBV4-1
D gene: -
CDR3 length: 14
clone size: few
J gene: TRBJ1-2
CDR3 protein: CASSQEGEGYGYTF
CDR3 DNA: TGCGCCAGCAGCCAAGAGGGGGAGGGTTATGGCTACACCTTC

V gene: TRBV7-6
D gene: -
CDR3 length: 12
clone size: -
J gene: TRBJ1-2
CDR3 protein: CASSSSNYGYTF
CDR3 DNA: TGTGCCAGCAGCTCCAGTAACTATGGCTACACCTTC

V gene: TRBV7-8
D gene: TRBD1
CDR3 length: 16
clone size: many
J gene: TRBJ2-7
CDR3 protein: CASSARDRASSYEQYF
CDR3 DNA: TGTGCCAGCAGCGCACGGGACAGGGCGAGCTCCTACGAGCAGTACTTC

V gene: TRBV7-9
D gene: -
CDR3 length: 14
clone size: many
J gene: TRBJ2-2
CDR3 protein: CASRRSSNTGELFF
CDR3 DNA: TGTGCCAGCAGGCGTAGTTCGAACACCGGGGAGCTGTTTTTT